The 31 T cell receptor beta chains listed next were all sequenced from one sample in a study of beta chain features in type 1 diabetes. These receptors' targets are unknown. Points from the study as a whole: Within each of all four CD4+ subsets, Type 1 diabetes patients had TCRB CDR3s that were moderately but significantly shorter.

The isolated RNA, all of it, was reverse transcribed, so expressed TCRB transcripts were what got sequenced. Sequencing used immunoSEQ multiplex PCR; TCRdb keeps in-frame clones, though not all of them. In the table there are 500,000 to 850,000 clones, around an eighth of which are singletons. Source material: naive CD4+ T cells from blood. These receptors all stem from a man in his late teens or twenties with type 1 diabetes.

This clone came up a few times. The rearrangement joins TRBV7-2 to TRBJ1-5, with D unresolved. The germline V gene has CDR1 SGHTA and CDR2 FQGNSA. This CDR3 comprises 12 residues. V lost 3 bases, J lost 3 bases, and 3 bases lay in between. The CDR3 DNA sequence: TGTGCCAGCAGCTTCCTCAATCAGCCCCAGCATTTT. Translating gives CASSFLNQPQHF.

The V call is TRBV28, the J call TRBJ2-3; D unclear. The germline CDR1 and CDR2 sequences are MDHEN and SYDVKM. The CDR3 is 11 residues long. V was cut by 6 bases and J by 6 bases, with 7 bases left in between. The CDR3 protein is CASRTPDTQYF. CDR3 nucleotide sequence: TGTGCCAGCAGGACTCCTGATACGCAGTATTTT.

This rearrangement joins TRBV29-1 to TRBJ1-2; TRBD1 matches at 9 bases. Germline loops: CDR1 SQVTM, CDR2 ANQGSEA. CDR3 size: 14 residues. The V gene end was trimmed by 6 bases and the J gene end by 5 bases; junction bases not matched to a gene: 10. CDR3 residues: CSVGQGRGGYGYTF. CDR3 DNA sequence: TGCAGCGTGGGACAGGGACGGGGAGGTTATGGCTACACCTTC.

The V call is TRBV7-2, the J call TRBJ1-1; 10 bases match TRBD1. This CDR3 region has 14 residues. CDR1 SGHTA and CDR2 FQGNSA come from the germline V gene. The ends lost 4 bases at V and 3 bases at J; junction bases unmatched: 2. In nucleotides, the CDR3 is TGTGCCAGCAGCTCAGACAGGGGGCACACTGAAGCTTTCTTT. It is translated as CASSSDRGHTEAFF.

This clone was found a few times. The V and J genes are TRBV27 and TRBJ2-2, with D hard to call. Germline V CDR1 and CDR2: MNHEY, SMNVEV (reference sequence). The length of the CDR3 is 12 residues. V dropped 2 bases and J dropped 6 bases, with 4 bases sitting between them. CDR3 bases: TGTGCCAGCAGTTTAAGGTCCGGGGAGCTGTTTTTT. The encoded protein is CASSLRSGELFF.

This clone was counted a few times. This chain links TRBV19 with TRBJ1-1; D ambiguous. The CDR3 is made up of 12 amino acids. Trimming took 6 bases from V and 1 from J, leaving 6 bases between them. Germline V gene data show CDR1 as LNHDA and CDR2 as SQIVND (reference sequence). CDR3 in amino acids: CASRIGNTEAFF. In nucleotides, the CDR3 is TGTGCCAGTAGGATTGGGAACACTGAAGCTTTCTTT.

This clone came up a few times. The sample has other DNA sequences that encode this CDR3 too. CDR3 sequence reads: CASSIGGQETQYF. CDR3 coding DNA: TGTGCCAGTAGTATAGGGGGGCAAGAGACCCAGTACTTC. This rearrangement joins TRBV19 to TRBJ2-5; either TRBD1 or TRBD2 may supply D (5 bases each). The V end was cut by 1 base, the J end by 2 bases, with 5 bases between. CDR1 is LNHDA and CDR2 is SQIVND in the germline V gene (reference sequence). This CDR3 comprises 13 residues.

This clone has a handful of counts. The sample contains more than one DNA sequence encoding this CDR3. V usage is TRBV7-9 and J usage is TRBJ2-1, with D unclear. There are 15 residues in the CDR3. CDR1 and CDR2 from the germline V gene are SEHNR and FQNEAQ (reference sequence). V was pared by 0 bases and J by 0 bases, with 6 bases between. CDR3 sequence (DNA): TGTGCCAGCAGCTTAGCTGTGAGCTCCTACAATGAGCAGTTCTTC. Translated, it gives CASSLAVSSYNEQFF.

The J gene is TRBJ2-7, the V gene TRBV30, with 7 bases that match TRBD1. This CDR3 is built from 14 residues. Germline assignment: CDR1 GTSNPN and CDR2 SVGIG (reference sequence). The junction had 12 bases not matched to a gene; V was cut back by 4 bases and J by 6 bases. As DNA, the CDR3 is TGTGCCTGGATTCCAATAGACAGGGAAGCCGAGCAGTACTTC. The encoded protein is CAWIPIDREAEQYF.

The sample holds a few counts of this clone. The CDR3 DNA is TGTGCCCGTCAGGTGGGTTCTGAAGCTTTCTTT. Its translation: CARQVGSEAFF. This rearrangement joins TRBV30 to TRBJ1-1; unclear D gene. This CDR3 spans 11 amino acids. Germline-derived CDR1 and CDR2 are GTSNPN and SVGIG (reference sequence). Trimming left V 8 bases short and J 6 bases short, with 13 bases between. Using reference TRBV30 and TRBJ1-1 for the parts outside the CDR3, the full variable domain is SQTIHQWPATLVQPVGSPLSLECTVEGTSNPNLYWYRQAAGRGLQLLFYSVGIGQISSEVPQNLSASRPQDRQFILSSKKLLLSDSGFYLCARQVGSEAFFGQGTRLTVV.

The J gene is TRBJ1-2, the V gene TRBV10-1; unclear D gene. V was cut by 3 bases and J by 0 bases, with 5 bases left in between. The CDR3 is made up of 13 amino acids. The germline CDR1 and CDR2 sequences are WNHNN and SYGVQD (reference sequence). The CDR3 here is CASSDSSNYGYTF. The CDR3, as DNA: TGCGCCAGCAGTGACTCCTCTAACTATGGCTACACCTTC.

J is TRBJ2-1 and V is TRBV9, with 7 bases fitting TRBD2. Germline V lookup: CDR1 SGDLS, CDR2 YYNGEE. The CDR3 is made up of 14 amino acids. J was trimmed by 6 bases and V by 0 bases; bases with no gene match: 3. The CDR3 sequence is CASSVGGGSNEQFF. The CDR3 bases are TGTGCCAGCAGCGTAGGTGGCGGGAGCAATGAGCAGTTCTTC.

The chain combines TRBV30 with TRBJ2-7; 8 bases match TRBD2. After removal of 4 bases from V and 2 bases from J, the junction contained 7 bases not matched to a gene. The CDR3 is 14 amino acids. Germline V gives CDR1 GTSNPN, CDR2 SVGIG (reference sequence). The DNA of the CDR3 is TGTGCCTGGACTCGCGGGGGGCGGCCCTACGAGCAGTACTTC. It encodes CAWTRGGRPYEQYF.

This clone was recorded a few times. The CDR3 loop reads CATWDSYNEQFF. CDR3 nucleotides: TGTGCCACCTGGGACAGCTACAATGAGCAGTTCTTC. This chain connects TRBV10-3 to TRBJ2-1, with 7 bases aligning to TRBD1. CDR3 length: 12 amino acids. Germline V CDR1 and CDR2: ENHRY, SYGVKD. With V trimmed by 10 bases and J by 3 bases, 3 bases remained unmatched.

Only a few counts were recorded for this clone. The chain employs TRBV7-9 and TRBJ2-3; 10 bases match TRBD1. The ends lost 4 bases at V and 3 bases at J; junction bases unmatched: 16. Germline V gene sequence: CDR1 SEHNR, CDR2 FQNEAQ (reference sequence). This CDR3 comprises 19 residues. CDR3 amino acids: CASSSPRDRGALGTDTQYF. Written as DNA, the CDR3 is TGTGCCAGCAGCTCCCCCCGGGACAGGGGAGCATTAGGGACAGATACGCAGTATTTT. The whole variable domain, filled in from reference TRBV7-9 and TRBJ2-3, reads DTGVSQNPRHKITKRGQNVTFRCDPISEHNRLYWYRQTLGQGPEFLTYFQNEAQLEKSRLLSDRFSAERPKGSFSTLEIQRTEQGDSAMYLCASSSPRDRGALGTDTQYFGPGTRLTVL.

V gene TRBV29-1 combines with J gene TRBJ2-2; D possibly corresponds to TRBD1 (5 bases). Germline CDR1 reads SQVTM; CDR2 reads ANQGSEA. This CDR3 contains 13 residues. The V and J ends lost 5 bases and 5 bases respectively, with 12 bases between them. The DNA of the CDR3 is TGCAGCGTTTCAGGGATCCTTACCGGGGAGCTGTTTTTT. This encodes CSVSGILTGELFF.

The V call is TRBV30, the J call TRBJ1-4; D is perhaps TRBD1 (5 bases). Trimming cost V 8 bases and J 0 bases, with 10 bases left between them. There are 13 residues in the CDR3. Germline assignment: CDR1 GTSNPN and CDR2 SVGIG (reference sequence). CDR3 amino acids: CAHKGATNEKLFF. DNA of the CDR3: TGTGCCCATAAAGGGGCAACTAATGAAAAACTGTTTTTT.

The CDR3 region has the DNA TGCGCCAGCAGCCCCGAGGCCCCCTACAATGAGCAGTTCTTC. Translation: CASSPEAPYNEQFF. The chain carries TRBV5-1 and TRBJ2-1; D remains ambiguous. Germline CDR1 is SGHRS and CDR2 is YFSETQ. This CDR3 has 14 residues. V lost 4 bases to trimming and J lost 2 bases, with 10 bases between them.

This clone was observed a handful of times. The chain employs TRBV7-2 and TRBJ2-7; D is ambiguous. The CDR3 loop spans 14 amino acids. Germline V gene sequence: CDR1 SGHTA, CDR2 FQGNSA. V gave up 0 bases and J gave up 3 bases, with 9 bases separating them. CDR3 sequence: CASSLAGVYYEQYF. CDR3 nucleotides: TGTGCCAGCAGCTTAGCGGGCGTTTACTACGAGCAGTACTTC.

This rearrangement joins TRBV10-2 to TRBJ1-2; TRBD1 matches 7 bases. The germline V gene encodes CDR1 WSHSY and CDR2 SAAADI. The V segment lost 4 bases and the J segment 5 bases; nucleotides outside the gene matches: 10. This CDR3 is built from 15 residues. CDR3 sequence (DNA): TGCGCCAGCAGTGCTTCACACGGGACAGCTTATGGCTACACCTTC. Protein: CASSASHGTAYGYTF.

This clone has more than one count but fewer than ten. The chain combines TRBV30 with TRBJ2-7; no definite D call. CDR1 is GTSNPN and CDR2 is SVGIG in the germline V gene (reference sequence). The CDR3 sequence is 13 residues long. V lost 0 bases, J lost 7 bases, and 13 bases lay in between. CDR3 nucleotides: TGTGCCTGGAGTGTACAATTCCTTGGGGAGCAGTACTTC. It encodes CAWSVQFLGEQYF. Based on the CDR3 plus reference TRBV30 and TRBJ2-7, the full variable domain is SQTIHQWPATLVQPVGSPLSLECTVEGTSNPNLYWYRQAAGRGLQLLFYSVGIGQISSEVPQNLSASRPQDRQFILSSKKLLLSDSGFYLCAWSVQFLGEQYFGPGTRLTVT.

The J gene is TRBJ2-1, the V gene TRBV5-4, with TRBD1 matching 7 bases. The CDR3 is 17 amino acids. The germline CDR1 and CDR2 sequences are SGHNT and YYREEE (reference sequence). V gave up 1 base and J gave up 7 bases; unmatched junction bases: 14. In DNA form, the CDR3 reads TGTGCCAGCAGCTTGAATCCCCGGGACAGCCTTTTGAATGAGCAGTTCTTC. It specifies CASSLNPRDSLLNEQFF.

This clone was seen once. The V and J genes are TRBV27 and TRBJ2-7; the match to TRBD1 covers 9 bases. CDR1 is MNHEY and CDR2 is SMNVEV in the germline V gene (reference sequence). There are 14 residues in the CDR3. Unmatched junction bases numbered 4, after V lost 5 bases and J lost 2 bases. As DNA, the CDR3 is TGTGCCAGCAGTATGGACAGGGGCCCCTACGAGCAGTACTTC. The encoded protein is CASSMDRGPYEQYF.

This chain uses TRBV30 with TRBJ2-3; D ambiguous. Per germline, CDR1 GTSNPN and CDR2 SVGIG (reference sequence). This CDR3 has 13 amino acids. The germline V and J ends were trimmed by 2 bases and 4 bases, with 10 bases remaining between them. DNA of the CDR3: TGTGCCTGGAGTCTTAGACGGGCAGATACGCAGTATTTT. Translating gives CAWSLRRADTQYF. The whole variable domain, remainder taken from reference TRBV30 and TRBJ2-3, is SQTIHQWPATLVQPVGSPLSLECTVEGTSNPNLYWYRQAAGRGLQLLFYSVGIGQISSEVPQNLSASRPQDRQFILSSKKLLLSDSGFYLCAWSLRRADTQYFGPGTRLTVL.

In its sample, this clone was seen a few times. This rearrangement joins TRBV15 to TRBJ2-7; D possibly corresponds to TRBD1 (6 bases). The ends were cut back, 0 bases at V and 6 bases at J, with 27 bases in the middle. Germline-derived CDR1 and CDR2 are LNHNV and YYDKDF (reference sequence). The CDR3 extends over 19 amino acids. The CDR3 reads CATSRDTAIRGGRYGEQYF. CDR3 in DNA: TGTGCCACCAGCAGAGATACCGCCATCAGGGGTGGGCGTTACGGCGAGCAGTACTTC.

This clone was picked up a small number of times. In DNA, the CDR3 is TGTGCCAGCAGCTTGTTGACGGGACAGGGGAGCGACTATGGCTACACCTTC. Translation: CASSLLTGQGSDYGYTF. The chain is built from TRBV5-6 and TRBJ1-2, with 10 bases identical to TRBD1. The CDR3 is made up of 17 amino acids. J was trimmed by 3 bases and V by 1 base; bases with no gene match: 9. The V gene's germline CDR1 is SGHDT and CDR2 YYEEEE.

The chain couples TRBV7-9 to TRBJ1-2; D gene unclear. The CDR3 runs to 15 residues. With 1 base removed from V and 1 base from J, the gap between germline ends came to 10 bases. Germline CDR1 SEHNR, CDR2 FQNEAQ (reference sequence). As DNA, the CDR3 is TGTGCCAGCAGCTTAGGGCCGATATTTAACTATGGCTACACCTTC. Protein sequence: CASSLGPIFNYGYTF. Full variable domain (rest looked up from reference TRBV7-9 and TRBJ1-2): DTGVSQNPRHKITKRGQNVTFRCDPISEHNRLYWYRQTLGQGPEFLTYFQNEAQLEKSRLLSDRFSAERPKGSFSTLEIQRTEQGDSAMYLCASSLGPIFNYGYTFGSGTRLTVV.

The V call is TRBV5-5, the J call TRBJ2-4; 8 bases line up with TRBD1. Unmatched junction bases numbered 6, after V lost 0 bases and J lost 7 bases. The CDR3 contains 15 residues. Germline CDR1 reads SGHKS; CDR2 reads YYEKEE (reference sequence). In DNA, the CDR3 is TGTGCCAGCAGCTTGGTCGGCCAGGGGGCGAACATTCAGTACTTC. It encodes CASSLVGQGANIQYF.

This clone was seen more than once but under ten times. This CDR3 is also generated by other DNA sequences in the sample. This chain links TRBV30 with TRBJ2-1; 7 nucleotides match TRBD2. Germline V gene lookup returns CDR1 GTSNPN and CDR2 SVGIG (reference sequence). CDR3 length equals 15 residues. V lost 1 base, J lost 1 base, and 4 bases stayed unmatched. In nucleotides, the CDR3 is TGTGCCTGGAGTGGCGGCGGGGGATCCTACAATGAGCAGTTCTTC. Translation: CAWSGGGGSYNEQFF.

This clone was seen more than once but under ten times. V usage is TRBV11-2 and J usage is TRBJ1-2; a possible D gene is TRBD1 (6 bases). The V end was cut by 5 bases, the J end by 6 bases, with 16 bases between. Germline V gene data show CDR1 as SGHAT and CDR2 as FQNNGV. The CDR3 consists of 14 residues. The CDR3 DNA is TGTGCCAGCAGCCCCCTCGGGGGGGGCCATGGCTACACCTTC. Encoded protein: CASSPLGGGHGYTF. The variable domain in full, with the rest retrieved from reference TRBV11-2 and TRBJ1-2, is EAGVAQSPRYKIIEKRQSVAFWCNPISGHATLYWYQQILGQGPKLLIQFQNNGVVDDSQLPKDRFSAERLKGVDSTLKIQPAKLEDSAVYLCASSPLGGGHGYTFGSGTRLTVV.

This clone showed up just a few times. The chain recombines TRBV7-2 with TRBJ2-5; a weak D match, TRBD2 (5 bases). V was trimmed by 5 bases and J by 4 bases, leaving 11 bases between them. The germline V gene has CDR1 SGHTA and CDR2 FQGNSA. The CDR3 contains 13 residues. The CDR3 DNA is TGTGCCAGCAGCCCCCCGGGGTCAGAGACCCAGTACTTC. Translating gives CASSPPGSETQYF.